A selection of T cell receptor beta chains follows, all from one sample in a study of blood T cell repertoires in COVID-19. Repertoires were generated with immunoSEQ multiplex PCR, while TCRdb's copy carries only in-frame clones and drops some. The data hold around 130,000 clones, with about 81% observed a single time. Sequences were obtained from peripheral blood. Every receptor here comes from a woman aged 80 or over with acute or convalescent COVID-19. The CDR3 runs from the conserved cysteine through the conserved F or W. A D gene is named only where the DNA matches it firmly. The size entry is marked missing in some rows and otherwise reads once, few, many or a size class.

DNA | CDR3 | length | size | J | D | V
TGTGCTAGTGGTTTGTTAGGGGAGGCCCAGCATTTT | CASGLLGEAQHF | 12 | - | TRBJ1-5 | - | TRBV12-5
TGTGCCTGGAGCTCGGGACAGGGTGATGAAAAACTGTTTTTT | CAWSSGQGDEKLFF | 14 | - | TRBJ1-4 | TRBD1 | TRBV30
TGTGCCAGCAGCTTCTCAGGGGGAAGAATTGTCATGAACACTGAAGCTTTCTTT | CASSFSGGRIVMNTEAFF | 18 | - | TRBJ1-1 | TRBD1 | TRBV5-5
TGCGCCAGCATCACCGGGACAGGGCCCCAAGAGACCCAGTACTTC | CASITGTGPQETQYF | 15 | - | TRBJ2-5 | TRBD1 | TRBV5-1
TGTGCCATCAGGGGGACTAGCGGTTCGAACACCGGGGAGCTGTTTTTT | CAIRGTSGSNTGELFF | 16 | - | TRBJ2-2 | TRBD2 | TRBV10-3
TGTGCCACCCGACAGGGTAGGAGCTACACCTTC | CATRQGRSYTF | 11 | - | TRBJ1-2 | TRBD1 | TRBV19
TGTGCCTGGAGTGTAGGGGACAGGGCGACGGCCCAGCATTTT | CAWSVGDRATAQHF | 14 | few | TRBJ1-5 | TRBD1 | TRBV30
TGTGCCAGCAGTGAATTGGGACAGACCTACGAGCAGTACTTC | CASSELGQTYEQYF | 14 | once | TRBJ2-7 | TRBD1 | TRBV2
TGTGCCAGCAGGCAGACTAGCGGGATATCCTACGAGCAGTACTTC | CASRQTSGISYEQYF | 15 | - | TRBJ2-7 | TRBD2 | TRBV6-5
TGTGCCAGCAGCCCGGGACTTAGCTACGAGCAGTACTTC | CASSPGLSYEQYF | 13 | - | TRBJ2-7 | - | TRBV14
TGTGCCAGCAGCTTAGGAGCGAGCTCCTATAATTCACCCCTCCACTTT | CASSLGASSYNSPLHF | 16 | - | TRBJ1-6 | - | TRBV7-9
TGTGCCAGCAGTTACGAGGACAGCCGGGGCTACACCTTC | CASSYEDSRGYTF | 13 | - | TRBJ1-2 | - | TRBV6-6
TGTGCCAGCAGCGCCCCGGCAGATACGCAGTATTTT | CASSAPADTQYF | 12 | few | TRBJ2-3 | - | TRBV5-4
TGTGCCAGCAGCCCTGGTGCCACCGGGACAGGGAAAGCAGATACGCAGTATTTT | CASSPGATGTGKADTQYF | 18 | - | TRBJ2-3 | TRBD1 | TRBV5-8
TGTGCCAGCAGTGACCCTGGGACACATACCTACGAGCAGTACTTC | CASSDPGTHTYEQYF | 15 | - | TRBJ2-7 | - | TRBV25-1
TGCAGTGCTAGTTTCGCGGAAGAGCAGTTCTTC | CSASFAEEQFF | 11 | - | TRBJ2-1 | - | TRBV20-1
TGTGCCAGCAGCCAGGCCCCGGGACAGGGGTACGGGGCCAACGTCCTGACTTTC | CASSQAPGQGYGANVLTF | 18 | - | TRBJ2-6 | TRBD1 | TRBV14
TGTGCCACCAGCAGAGGAAGGACTAGCGGCTACGAGCAGTACTTC | CATSRGRTSGYEQYF | 15 | - | TRBJ2-7 | TRBD2 | TRBV15
TGTGCCAGCAGCCAAGGTTACCAGGGGCTGGCGACCCAGTACTTC | CASSQGYQGLATQYF | 15 | - | TRBJ2-5 | - | TRBV3-1/TRBV3-2
TGCGCCAGCAGCTTGACAGTCACTAACACTGAAGCTTTCTTT | CASSLTVTNTEAFF | 14 | - | TRBJ1-1 | - | TRBV5-1
TGTGCCTGGAGTCTGGGGACACTCACTGAAGCTTTCTTT | CAWSLGTLTEAFF | 13 | once | TRBJ1-1 | - | TRBV30
TGTGCCAGCAGTTACGGCACAGGGAAGATCGAAAAACTGTTTTTT | CASSYGTGKIEKLFF | 15 | once | TRBJ1-4 | - | TRBV6-6
TGTGCCAGCAGCTTCACTTCAGGTTATAATTCACCCCTCCACTTT | CASSFTSGYNSPLHF | 15 | - | TRBJ1-6 | - | TRBV7-2
TGTGCCTGGAGGGCAGGGAGGGCCTCGAACACTGAAGCTTTCTTT | CAWRAGRASNTEAFF | 15 | - | TRBJ1-1 | - | TRBV30
TGTGCCAGTAGTATGCTCCGGGGAAGTGGCAACAATCAGCCCCAGCATTTT | CASSMLRGSGNNQPQHF | 17 | few | TRBJ1-5 | - | TRBV19
TGTGCCAGCAGCTTCACAGGGGGGGAGACCCAGTACTTC | CASSFTGGETQYF | 13 | - | TRBJ2-5 | TRBD1 | TRBV7-2
TGTGCCTGGAGGCTCGACAGGGTGGCGGAAGCTTTCTTT | CAWRLDRVAEAFF | 13 | - | TRBJ1-1 | TRBD1 | TRBV30
TGTGCCAGCAGTCGAACTAGCGGGGGGGCCTACGAGCAGTACTTC | CASSRTSGGAYEQYF | 15 | - | TRBJ2-7 | TRBD2 | TRBV6-2/TRBV6-3
TGTGCCAGCAGTTACTCTCGCCGAGGAAAGGAGACCCAGTACTTC | CASSYSRRGKETQYF | 15 | once | TRBJ2-5 | - | TRBV6-2/TRBV6-3
TGTGCCAGCAGCTCCAGGCGACATTCTGACTCTGGAAACACCATATATTTT | CASSSRRHSDSGNTIYF | 17 | - | TRBJ1-3 | - | TRBV7-6
TGTGCCACCAGCAGAGAGGGGCACACCGGGGAGCTGTTTTTT | CATSREGHTGELFF | 14 | - | TRBJ2-2 | - | TRBV15
TGTGCCACCAGTCCCGGGACAGGGAGATACAATGAGCAGTTCTTC | CATSPGTGRYNEQFF | 15 | - | TRBJ2-1 | TRBD1 | TRBV24-1
TGCAGCGTTAGGGGTCAGGGGCGCGGAGCTGAAGCTTTCTTT | CSVRGQGRGAEAFF | 14 | - | TRBJ1-1 | - | TRBV29-1
TGTGCCAGCGGACAATGGAACACCGGGGAGCTGTTTTTT | CASGQWNTGELFF | 13 | - | TRBJ2-2 | - | TRBV2
TGTGCCAGCAGCTTAATAGAGCAGGGCTACGAGCAGTACTTC | CASSLIEQGYEQYF | 14 | - | TRBJ2-7 | - | TRBV7-9
TGTGCCAGCAGATCGACCGACTCAGGGGGCTACACCTTC | CASRSTDSGGYTF | 13 | - | TRBJ1-2 | - | TRBV7-9
TGTGCCAGCAGCCCCGGGACAGCGTTACAACCCCTCCACTTT | CASSPGTALQPLHF | 14 | - | TRBJ1-6 | TRBD1 | TRBV11-2
TGTGCCAGCAGCTTAGTGCATGAGTACACTGAAGCTTTCTTT | CASSLVHEYTEAFF | 14 | - | TRBJ1-1 | - | TRBV7-2
TGCGCCAGCAGCCACCGGGACAGGGGGCGCTTGGACACTGAAGCTTTCTTT | CASSHRDRGRLDTEAFF | 17 | - | TRBJ1-1 | TRBD1 | TRBV4-3
TGTGCCAGTATGGGACAGGGGGGGGACACTGAAGCTTTCTTT | CASMGQGGDTEAFF | 14 | - | TRBJ1-1 | TRBD1 | TRBV19
TGTGCCAGCAGCTTGAACACGGCGGGCCAGCCCCAGCATTTT | CASSLNTAGQPQHF | 14 | - | TRBJ1-5 | - | TRBV5-6
TGTGCCAGCAGCCCCATTCACACAGGGGGCCCTGAAGCTTTCTTT | CASSPIHTGGPEAFF | 15 | - | TRBJ1-1 | TRBD1 | TRBV5-5
TGCGCCAGCAGCACCAGTTTTGATTATGGCTACACCTTC | CASSTSFDYGYTF | 13 | - | TRBJ1-2 | - | TRBV5-1
TGTGCCAGAATCGCGGGTTATAACTATGGCTACACCTTC | CARIAGYNYGYTF | 13 | - | TRBJ1-2 | - | TRBV19
TGTGCCACCAGCAGAGAAGTACAACAGCCCCAGCATTTT | CATSREVQQPQHF | 13 | - | TRBJ1-5 | - | TRBV15